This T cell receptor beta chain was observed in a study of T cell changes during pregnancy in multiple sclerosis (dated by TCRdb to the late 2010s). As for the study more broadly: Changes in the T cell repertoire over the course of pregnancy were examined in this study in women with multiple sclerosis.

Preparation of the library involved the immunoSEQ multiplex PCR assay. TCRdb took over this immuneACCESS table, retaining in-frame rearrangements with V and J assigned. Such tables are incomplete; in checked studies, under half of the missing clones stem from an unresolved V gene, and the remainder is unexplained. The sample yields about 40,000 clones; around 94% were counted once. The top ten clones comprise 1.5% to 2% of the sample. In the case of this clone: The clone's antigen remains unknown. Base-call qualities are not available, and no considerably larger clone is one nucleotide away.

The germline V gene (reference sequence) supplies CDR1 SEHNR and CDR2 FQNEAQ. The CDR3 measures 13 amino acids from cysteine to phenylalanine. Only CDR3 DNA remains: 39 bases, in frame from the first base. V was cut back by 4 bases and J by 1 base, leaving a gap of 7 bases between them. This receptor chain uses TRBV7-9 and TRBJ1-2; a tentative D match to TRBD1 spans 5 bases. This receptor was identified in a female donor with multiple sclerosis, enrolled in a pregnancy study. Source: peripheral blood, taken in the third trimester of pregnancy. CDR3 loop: CASSSQVNYGYTF. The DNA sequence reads TGTGCCAGCAGCTCACAGGTTAACTATGGCTACACCTTC.